The table lists the clone carrying this TCR beta chain with many counts. A junction end diverges from the germline sequence, so it may reflect a read error. Other DNA sequences within the sample encode an identical CDR3. The sample originates from a study of T cells after posttransplantation cyclophosphamide. The assay was immunoSEQ multiplex PCR, and TCRdb's table has in-frame clones only and misses some. The table lists 30,000 to 50,000 clones, with no singletons. The germline gives CDR1 SGHTA, CDR2 FQGTGA. The CDR3 is 14 residues long. Sample: PBMCs. The sequence came from a woman between 50 and 59 years old in good health and a related stem cell transplant donor. The chain is built from TRBV7-3 and TRBJ2-3; no firm D call. The CDR3 is CASSQTSSTDTQYF. The CDR3 DNA is TGCGCCAGCAGCCAAACTTCTAGCACAGATACGCAGTATTTT.